This T cell receptor beta chain was sequenced in a study of neurological immune-mediated disorders. The trim removed 1 base at V and 0 bases at J, leaving 4 bases unmatched. Germline CDR1 SGHRS, CDR2 YFSETQ. CDR3 length equals 17 residues. Over 160 million TCR-beta sequences, together covering 15-18 subjects, were produced by every individual sequencing run that was carried out. TCRdb reprocessed the 5' RACE reads with MiXCR, giving one entry per CDR3 protein. The sample holds under 80,000 distinct CDR3 sequences, about 9.4% seen once. This clonotype appeared many times. Sequencing used PBMCs. This sequence originates from a man aged 45-60 years in good health. The chain combines TRBV5-1 with TRBJ2-1, with TRBD2 matching over 10 bases. CDR3 coding DNA: TGCGCCAGCAGCTTGCCGAGGACTAGCGGCTCCTACAATGAGCAGTTCTTC. Protein: CASSLPRTSGSYNEQFF.